Below are 17 T cell receptor beta chains sequenced from a single sample in a study of early T cells in non-severe SARS-CoV-2 infection. TCRdb redid the calling of the 5' RACE reads with MiXCR, one entry per CDR3 protein. The sample contains fewer than 35,000 distinct CDR3 sequences, approximately 5.4% of which appear only once. Sequences were obtained from whole blood. Receptors originate from an adult who was a healthcare worker with PCR-confirmed SARS-CoV-2 infection or an uninfected control (not recorded which).

Many counts were recorded for this clonotype. This rearrangement joins TRBV20-1 to TRBJ2-7; 13 bases are a match to TRBD2. The J segment lost 4 bases and the V segment lost 4 bases, leaving 4 bases of the junction unmatched. Germline V gene lookup returns CDR1 DFQATT and CDR2 SNEGSKA (reference sequence). This CDR3 has 14 residues. The CDR3 reads CSAKELAGGYEQYF. CDR3 coding DNA: TGCAGTGCTAAAGAACTAGCGGGAGGGTACGAGCAGTACTTC.

V gene TRBV11-2 combines with J gene TRBJ1-4, with D possibly being TRBD1 (5 bases). The CDR3 is 15 residues long. Looked up from germline, CDR1 is SGHAT and CDR2 is FQNNGV. The germline V and J ends were trimmed by 5 bases and 3 bases, with 13 bases remaining between them. CDR3 amino acids: CASSNRDGSNEKLFF. The CDR3 nucleotides read TGTGCCAGCAGCAACCGGGACGGGTCTAATGAAAAACTGTTTTTT.

The chain couples TRBV24-1 to TRBJ2-3; a weak D match, TRBD2 (6 bases). This CDR3 is 14 amino acids long. Germline CDR1 is KGHDR and CDR2 is SFDVKD. V lost 6 bases to trimming and J lost 0 bases, with 9 bases between them. The CDR3 sequence is CATSLGRSTDTQYF. For the CDR3, the DNA is TGTGCCACCAGTCTAGGGAGGAGCACAGATACGCAGTATTTT.

Ten or more counts support this clonotype. This chain connects TRBV7-2 to TRBJ2-5; 9 positions match TRBD2. V shed 5 bases, J shed 5 bases, and the junction held 9 bases outside the gene matches. The CDR3 is 15 residues long. The germline V gene encodes CDR1 SGHTA and CDR2 FQGNSA. The CDR3 loop reads CASSVSSGTYETQYF. CDR3 nucleotides: TGTGCCAGCAGCGTCTCTAGCGGGACCTACGAGACCCAGTACTTC.

This clonotype was recorded at least ten times. V is TRBV10-3 and J is TRBJ2-5; perhaps TRBD1 as D (6 bases). The CDR3 is 13 residues long. V lost 6 bases to trimming and J lost 2 bases, with 10 bases between them. Germline CDR1 is ENHRY and CDR2 is SYGVKD. The CDR3 protein is CAIRQGDQETQYF. CDR3 DNA: TGTGCCATCAGACAGGGAGATCAAGAGACCCAGTACTTC.

A remark on this clonotype: Since a much larger clone is just one base distant, this may be a read error. The CDR3 DNA reads TGTGCCAGCAATGAATCGGGACAGCAAAATCAGCCCCAGCATTTT. Its translation is CASNESGQQNQPQHF. The rearrangement uses TRBV6-1 and TRBJ1-5; 7 bases line up with TRBD1. Germline-derived CDR1 and CDR2 are MNHNS and SASEGT. The CDR3 is 15 amino acids.

This sequence joins TRBV3-1 and TRBJ2-2, with D unclear. Germline CDR1 and CDR2: LGHDT and YNNKEL (reference sequence). This CDR3 region has 11 residues. Between the trimmed V and J ends, which lost 1 base and 6 bases, there was a span of 0 bases. CDR3 amino acids: CASSQAGELFF. CDR3 DNA: TGTGCCAGCAGCCAAGCCGGGGAGCTGTTTTTT.

This clonotype was seen a single time. The CDR3 nucleotides read TGTGCCAGCAGTTTATCGGGAGCAACCTACGAGCAGTACTTC. It is translated as CASSLSGATYEQYF. This chain joins TRBV28 and TRBJ2-7; the D gene is possibly TRBD2 (6 bases). In germline, CDR1 is MDHEN, CDR2 SYDVKM. Trimming took 1 base from V and 2 from J, leaving 9 bases between them. This CDR3 comprises 14 residues.

This clonotype was seen at least ten times. The rearrangement uses TRBV7-9 and TRBJ1-6, with TRBD1 matching 7 bases. This CDR3 is built from 15 residues. The trim removed 2 bases at V and 5 bases at J, leaving 3 bases unmatched. Looked up from germline, CDR1 is SEHNR and CDR2 is FQNEAQ (reference sequence). The CDR3 loop reads CASSLLGTDNSPLHF. The CDR3 DNA reads as TGTGCCAGCAGCTTATTGGGGACAGATAATTCACCCCTCCACTTT.

In this sample, this clonotype turned up many times. The chain combines TRBV20-1 with TRBJ2-2; no clear D. V was cut by 3 bases and J by 3 bases, with 8 bases left in between. Germline CDR1 is DFQATT and CDR2 is SNEGSKA (reference sequence). This CDR3 comprises 13 residues. DNA of the CDR3: TGCAGTGCTAGGGCTGGGCACACCGGGGAGCTGTTTTTT. Translation: CSARAGHTGELFF.

This clonotype appeared many times. The V call is TRBV15, the J call TRBJ1-4, with D tentatively TRBD1 (6 bases). Per germline, CDR1 LNHNV and CDR2 YYDKDF (reference sequence). The CDR3 length is 14 residues. With 4 bases removed from V and 11 bases from J, the gap between germline ends came to 17 bases. CDR3 in DNA: TGTGCCACCAGCACACAGACAGGATCTAGGAAACTGTTTTTT. It codes for CATSTQTGSRKLFF.

This clonotype was detected ten times or more. CDR3 coding DNA: TGTGCCAGCGCCATATCCGGGGGTTCCGGGACCCAGTACTTC. Translation gives CASAISGGSGTQYF. The rearrangement links TRBV7-2 to TRBJ2-5; D perhaps matches TRBD2 (6 bases). CDR1 and CDR2 from the germline V gene are SGHTA and FQGNSA. CDR3 length: 14 amino acids. Trimming took off 8 bases at V and 7 bases at J, with 20 bases between the two ends.

This clonotype was counted ten times or more. The chain carries TRBV5-4 and TRBJ2-3; D may be TRBD2 (6 bases). The CDR3 totals 14 residues. Looked up from germline, CDR1 is SGHNT and CDR2 is YYREEE (reference sequence). Trimming shortened V by 0 bases and J by 1 base, and 6 bases separated the two germline ends. The DNA of the CDR3 is TGTGCCAGCAGCTTGGGCGGGGGCACAGATACGCAGTATTTT. This gives the protein CASSLGGGTDTQYF. The full variable domain, rest sourced from reference TRBV5-4 and TRBJ2-3, is ETGVTQSPTHLIKTRGQQVTLRCSSQSGHNTVSWYQQALGQGPQFIFQYYREEENGRGNFPPRFSGLQFPNYSSELNVNALELDDSALYLCASSLGGGTDTQYFGPGTRLTVL.

With regard to this clonotype: This could be a read error, since a much larger clone is one nucleotide away. This rearrangement joins TRBV30 to TRBJ2-1; TRBD1 matches 7 bases. The CDR3 runs 15 residues. V lost 4 bases and J lost 0; bases outside the gene matches: 6. Germline V gene data show CDR1 as GTSNPN and CDR2 as SVGIG (reference sequence). CDR3 sequence: CAWKGQSSSYNEQFF. In DNA form, the CDR3 reads TGTGCCTGGAAGGGACAGTCGAGCTCCTACAATGAGCAGTTCTTC.

This clonotype has at least ten counts. The rearrangement joins TRBV2 to TRBJ1-4; 8 bases agree with TRBD1. This CDR3 contains 16 residues. Per germline, CDR1 SNHLY and CDR2 FYNNEI. The V and J ends lost 3 bases and 6 bases, in that order; junction bases with no gene match: 9. Written as DNA, the CDR3 is TGTGCCAGCAGTGATCCCCGGACAGGGCTCCATGAAAAACTGTTTTTT. Residues: CASSDPRTGLHEKLFF.

This clonotype was seen ten or more times. The V and J genes are TRBV20-1 and TRBJ1-5; TRBD1 agrees at 8 bases. This CDR3 has 16 amino acids. CDR1 DFQATT and CDR2 SNEGSKA come from the germline V gene (reference sequence). J was trimmed by 0 bases and V by 0 bases; bases with no gene match: 4. CDR3 residues: CSAREQGGRSNQPQHF. The CDR3 DNA sequence: TGCAGTGCTAGAGAACAGGGGGGACGTAGCAATCAGCCCCAGCATTTT.

This clonotype was seen a single time. The V gene is TRBV9, the J gene TRBJ2-2; D perhaps matches TRBD1 (6 bases). The V end was cut by 6 bases, the J end by 6 bases, with 12 bases between. The CDR3 sequence is 13 residues long. CDR1 and CDR2 (germline): SGDLS, YYNGEE. In nucleotides, the CDR3 is TGTGCCAGCATGGGACAAAATTCCGGGGAGCTGTTTTTT. Residues: CASMGQNSGELFF.